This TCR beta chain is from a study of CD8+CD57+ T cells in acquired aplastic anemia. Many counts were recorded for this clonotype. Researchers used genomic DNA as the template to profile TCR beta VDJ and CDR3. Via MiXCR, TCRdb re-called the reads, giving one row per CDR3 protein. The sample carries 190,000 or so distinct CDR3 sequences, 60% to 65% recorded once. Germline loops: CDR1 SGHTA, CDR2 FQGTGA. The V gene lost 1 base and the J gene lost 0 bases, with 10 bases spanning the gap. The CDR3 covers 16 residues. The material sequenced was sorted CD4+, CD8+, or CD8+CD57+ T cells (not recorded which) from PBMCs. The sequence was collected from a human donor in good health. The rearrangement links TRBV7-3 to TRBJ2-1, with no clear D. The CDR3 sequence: CASSLSPQDSYNEQFF. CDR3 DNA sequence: TGTGCCAGCAGCTTAAGTCCCCAGGACTCCTACAATGAGCAGTTCTTC.